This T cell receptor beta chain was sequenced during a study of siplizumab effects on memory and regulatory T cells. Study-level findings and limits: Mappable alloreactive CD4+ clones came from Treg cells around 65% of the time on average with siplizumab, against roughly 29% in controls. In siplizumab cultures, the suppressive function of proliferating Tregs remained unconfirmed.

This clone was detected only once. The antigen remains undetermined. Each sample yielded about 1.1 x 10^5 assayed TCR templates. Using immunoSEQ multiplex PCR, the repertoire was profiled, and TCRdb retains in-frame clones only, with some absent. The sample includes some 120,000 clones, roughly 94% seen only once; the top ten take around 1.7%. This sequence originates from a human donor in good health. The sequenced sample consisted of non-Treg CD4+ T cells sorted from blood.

The CDR3 nucleotides are TGTGCCATCAGCAAGGGGACAGGGTTGGCCGGGGAGCTGTTTTTT. This codes for CAISKGTGLAGELFF. This chain links TRBV10-3 with TRBJ2-2; 9 positions match TRBD1. The CDR3 is 15 amino acids. After removal of 6 bases from V and 6 bases from J, the junction contained 8 bases not matched to a gene. Germline V lookup: CDR1 ENHRY, CDR2 SYGVKD.